This T cell receptor (beta chain) was identified during a study of siplizumab effects on memory and regulatory T cells (dated 2019 in TCRdb). A note on the overall study: The study looked at the effect of siplizumab, an anti-CD2 antibody, on alloreactive T-cell subsets in allogeneic mixed lymphocyte reactions made from human PBMCs.

Concerning this clone: No cognate antigen has been identified for it. Per-nucleotide qualities are absent, and no much larger clonotype sits a single base away.

In a few donor pairs, further sequencing was done on unstimulated CD8+ naive, CD4+ memory, CD8+ TEMRA, CD4+ naive and CD8+ effector memory subsets. Sorted unstimulated T cells, along with proliferating T cells recovered from mixed lymphocyte reactions, underwent TCRbeta CDR3 sequencing. Fresh whole blood from fewer than 11 HLA-typed healthy donors was used as the source from which PBMCs were isolated. In the germline V gene (reference sequence), CDR1 corresponds to MNHNY and CDR2 to SVGAGI. The CDR3 spans 14 residues, from the cysteine through the phenylalanine. The CDR3 DNA has 42 bases and is translated from base 1. V trim: 7 bases; J trim: 4 bases; unmatched bases: 10. The investigation overall reported the following: Because sequences below about 10^-5 frequency were poorly captured, only a minor fraction of alloreactive clones could be mapped to unstimulated subsets. Whether proliferating Tregs from siplizumab cultures were suppressive was not functionally confirmed. About 80-96% of proliferating CD4+ or CD8+ clones could not be given a naive or memory phenotype. Among mappable alloreactive CD4+ clones, an average Treg-derived fraction of less than 70% was observed with siplizumab, compared with more than 25% in control reactions. Unstimulated naive T cells appeared more diverse than memory T cells, and naive cells seemed to contribute substantially to the alloresponse. Siplizumab significantly lowered the cumulative frequency of alloreactive sequences that could be traced to unstimulated CD4+ memory T cells.

The library was produced with the immunoSEQ multiplex PCR assay. The deep sequencing platform assayed about 91,000 TCR templates per sample. Genomic DNA extracted from sorted T cells was the material used for TCRbeta CDR3 sequencing. In the paper's pipeline: The R programming language was used for clonal analysis of the TCRbeta CDR3 data. Alloreactive CD4+ and CD8+ clones were identified by comparing unstimulated samples to CFSE-low samples taken after the reaction. Regulatory or non-regulatory origin of alloreactive CD4+ clones was assigned by matching sequences to the sorted unstimulated Treg and non-Treg repertoires. This is the immuneACCESS table as TCRdb keeps it, with only in-frame sequences that have V and J called. A part of the clones is gone; compared with another copy, unresolved V genes explain less than half, and the rest is unexplained. V, J and clone size reflect that table, while D and trimming were determined from the DNA. In this sample the table shows roughly 69,000 clones, approximately 87% of which occur a single time. The biggest ten clones account for approximately 3.8% of the sample.

This TCR was recovered from a human donor in good health. The chain employs TRBV6-6 and TRBJ2-7; 7 nucleotides in the junction match TRBD2. The sample comprised memory CD4+ T cells sorted from blood. The sample's cell subset or site label is to be understood as: unstimulated CD4+ memory T cells. The DNA sequence reads TGTGCCAGCACTTCAGCGGGGAGGGGATACGAGCAGTACTTC. Its protein reads: CASTSAGRGYEQYF.